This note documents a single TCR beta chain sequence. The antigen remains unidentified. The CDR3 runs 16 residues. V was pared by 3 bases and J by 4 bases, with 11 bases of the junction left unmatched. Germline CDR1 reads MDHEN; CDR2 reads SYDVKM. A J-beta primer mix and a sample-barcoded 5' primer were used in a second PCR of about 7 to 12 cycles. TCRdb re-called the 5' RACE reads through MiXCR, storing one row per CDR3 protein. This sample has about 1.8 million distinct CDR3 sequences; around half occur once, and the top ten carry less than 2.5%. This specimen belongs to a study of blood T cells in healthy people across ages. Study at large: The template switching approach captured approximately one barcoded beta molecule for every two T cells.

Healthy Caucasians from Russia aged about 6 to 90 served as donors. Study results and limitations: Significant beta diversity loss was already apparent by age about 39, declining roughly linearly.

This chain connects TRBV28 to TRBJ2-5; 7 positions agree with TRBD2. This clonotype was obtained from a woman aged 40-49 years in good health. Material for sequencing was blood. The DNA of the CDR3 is TGTGCCAGCAGTTTGCGGCTAGCGGTTAACTCAGAGACCCAGTACTTC. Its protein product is CASSLRLAVNSETQYF. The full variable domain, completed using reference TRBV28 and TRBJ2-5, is DVKVTQSSRYLVKRTGEKVFLECVQDMDHENMFWYRQDPGLGLRLIYFSYDVKMKEKGDIPEGYSVSREKKERFSLILESASTNQTSMYLCASSLRLAVNSETQYFGPGTRLLVL.